A selection of T cell receptor beta chains follows, all from one sample in a study of T cell changes during pregnancy in multiple sclerosis. The table came from immunoSEQ multiplex PCR; TCRdb's copy has only in-frame clones and leaves some out. In the table there are 55,000 to 75,000 clones, 90% to 95% of which are singletons. The sample in question was CD8+ T cells from peripheral blood mononuclear cells, obtained in the second trimester of pregnancy. The source of these receptors is a female donor with multiple sclerosis, enrolled in a pregnancy study. The CDR3 runs from the conserved cysteine through the conserved F or W. A D gene is named only where the DNA matches it firmly. A clone size is listed for some rows: how often the clone was seen (once, few, many), or a class if it is expanded.

j_call clone_size v_call d_call cdr3_nt cdr3_aa
TRBJ1-1 NA TRBV4-1 NA TGCGCCAGCAGCCATCGAATCCTGACAGAAATGAACACTGAAGCTTTCTTT CASSHRILTEMNTEAFF
TRBJ2-7 once TRBV7-8 TRBD2 TGTGCCAGCAGCTTAAGGCCCAGCGGGACCTCCTACGAGCAGTACTTC CASSLRPSGTSYEQYF
TRBJ2-7 NA TRBV7-9 TRBD2 TGTGCCAGCAGCTCCGGACTAGCGGGTTCCTACGAGCAGTACTTC CASSSGLAGSYEQYF
TRBJ2-7 NA TRBV7-7 NA TGTGCCAGCAGCTTAGGAGGGGGAGGGTCCTACGAGCAGTACTTC CASSLGGGGSYEQYF
TRBJ2-7 NA TRBV15 NA TGTGCCACCAGCAGAGACCGAAGCATGAACTACGAGCAGTACTTC CATSRDRSMNYEQYF
TRBJ1-1 NA TRBV19 NA TGTGCCTCAGGAGAGGAGGGGATTCACACTGAAGCTTTCTTT CASGEEGIHTEAFF
TRBJ2-1 NA TRBV7-2 TRBD2 TGTGCCAGCAGGCGACGGACTAGCGGGAACCTTGACAATGAGCAGTTCTTC CASRRRTSGNLDNEQFF
TRBJ2-7 NA TRBV4-1 NA TGCGCCAGCAGCCACGCGGGACGACTAGTGGACGAGCAGTACTTC CASSHAGRLVDEQYF
TRBJ2-7 NA TRBV21-1 NA TGTGCCAGCAGCAAAGCTCGCAGGGGGAAATACGAGCAGTACTTC CASSKARRGKYEQYF
TRBJ2-2 NA TRBV5-4 NA TGTGCCAGCAGCTTGGCGTCCGGGGAGCTGTTTTTT CASSLASGELFF
TRBJ2-7 NA TRBV9 TRBD1 TGTGCCAGCAGCGTAGGGACAGGCCTGCGGGAGCAGTACTTC CASSVGTGLREQYF
TRBJ1-1 NA TRBV5-8 NA TGTGCCAGCAGTTCTCGTTATAGTGGTTCAATGAACACTGAAGCTTTCTTT CASSSRYSGSMNTEAFF
TRBJ1-3 NA TRBV19 NA TGTGCCAGTGGGACATCGGTGTGGAACACCATATATTTT CASGTSVWNTIYF
TRBJ1-1 once TRBV6-1 NA TGTGCCAGCAGTGAGAATGGGGGCAGTTGGAACACTGAAGCTTTCTTT CASSENGGSWNTEAFF
TRBJ2-7 NA TRBV13 NA TGTGCCAGCAGCCCGCGGGGGCAGTACGAGCAGTACTTC CASSPRGQYEQYF
TRBJ2-1 NA TRBV13 TRBD1 TGTGCCAGCAGCCACAGGGACAGGGATCCCTACAATGAGCAGTTCTTC CASSHRDRDPYNEQFF
TRBJ2-7 NA TRBV27 NA TGTGCCAGCAGTTTGGGCAGGGCATCCTACGAGCAGTACTTC CASSLGRASYEQYF